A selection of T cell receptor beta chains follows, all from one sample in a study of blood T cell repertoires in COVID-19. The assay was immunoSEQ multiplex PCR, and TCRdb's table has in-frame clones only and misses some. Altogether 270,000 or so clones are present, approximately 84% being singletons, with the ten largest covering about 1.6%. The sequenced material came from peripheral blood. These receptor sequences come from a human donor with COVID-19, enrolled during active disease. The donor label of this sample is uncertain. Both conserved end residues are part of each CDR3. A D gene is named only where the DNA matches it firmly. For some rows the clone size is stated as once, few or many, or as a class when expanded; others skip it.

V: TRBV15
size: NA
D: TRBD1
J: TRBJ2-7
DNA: TGTGCCACCAGCAGAGATTTGGGACAGGGCACCTACGAGCAGTACTTC
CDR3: CATSRDLGQGTYEQYF

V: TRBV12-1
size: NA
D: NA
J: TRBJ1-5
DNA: TGTGCCAGCAGACCACCCGGGGTGGCCCAGCATTTT
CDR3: CASRPPGVAQHF

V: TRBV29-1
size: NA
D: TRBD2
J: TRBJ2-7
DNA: TGCAGCGTTTGGGGGGGGTACGAGCAGTACTTC
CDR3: CSVWGGYEQYF

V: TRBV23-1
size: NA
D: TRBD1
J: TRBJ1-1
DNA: TGCGCCAGCAGTCCCCTGGGACAGGAGGGGACTGAAGCTTTCTTT
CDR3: CASSPLGQEGTEAFF

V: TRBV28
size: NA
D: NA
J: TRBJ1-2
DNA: TGTGCCAGCAGCCGACTTTGGACAGACCTCTATGGCTACACCTTC
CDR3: CASSRLWTDLYGYTF

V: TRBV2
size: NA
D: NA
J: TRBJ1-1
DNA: TGTGCCAGCAGTTTCAGGGGCGCGAACACTGAAGCTTTCTTT
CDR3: CASSFRGANTEAFF

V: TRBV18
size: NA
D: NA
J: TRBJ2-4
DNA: TGTGCCAGCTCATCGGACGGACTAGCCAAAAACATTCAGTACTTC
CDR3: CASSSDGLAKNIQYF

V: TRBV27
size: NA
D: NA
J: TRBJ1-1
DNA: TGTGCCAGCAGTTGGGGACCGGGAGGGTCGCTTGCGGCTTTCTTT
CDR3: CASSWGPGGSLAAFF

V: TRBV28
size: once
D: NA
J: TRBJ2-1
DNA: TGTGCCAGCAGTTTCGGCCGTACCACTAGTAGTGAGCAGTTCTTC
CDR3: CASSFGRTTSSEQFF

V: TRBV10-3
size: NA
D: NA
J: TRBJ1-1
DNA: TGTGCCATCAGTGAGTCATCCACAGGCGGGGAAACTGAAGCTTTCTTT
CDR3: CAISESSTGGETEAFF

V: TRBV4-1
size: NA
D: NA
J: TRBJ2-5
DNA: TGCGCCAGCAGCCAAACCACCGGGGGACGGCAGCAAGAGACCCAGTACTTC
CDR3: CASSQTTGGRQQETQYF

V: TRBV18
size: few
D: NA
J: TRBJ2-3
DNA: TGTGCCAGCTCACCTATACAGAGTGGCACAGATACGCAGTATTTT
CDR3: CASSPIQSGTDTQYF

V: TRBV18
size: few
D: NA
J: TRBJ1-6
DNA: TGTGCCAGCTCACCGAGCTCCTATAATTCACCCCTCCACTTT
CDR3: CASSPSSYNSPLHF

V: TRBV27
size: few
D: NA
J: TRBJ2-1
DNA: TGTGCCAGCAGTTTATATAGCTCCTACAATGAGCAGTTCTTC
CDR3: CASSLYSSYNEQFF

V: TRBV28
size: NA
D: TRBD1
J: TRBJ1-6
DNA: TGTGCCAGCTTTGGAGAGGGGACAGGGGATTCACCCCTCCACTTT
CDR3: CASFGEGTGDSPLHF

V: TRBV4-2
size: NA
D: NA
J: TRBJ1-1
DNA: TGTGCCAGCAGCCAAGATTCCACTACAATCCAGAACACTGAAGCTTTCTTT
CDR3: CASSQDSTTIQNTEAFF

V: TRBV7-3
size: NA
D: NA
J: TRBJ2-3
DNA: TGTGCCAGCAGCCTCCGGGTAGCGGACACAGATACGCAGTATTTT
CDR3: CASSLRVADTDTQYF

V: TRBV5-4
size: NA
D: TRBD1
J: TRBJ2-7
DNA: TGTGCCAGCAGCGGGACAGGGAGCTCCTACGAGCAGTACTTC
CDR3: CASSGTGSSYEQYF